The TCR beta chain described here comes from a study of blood T cells in healthy people across ages. Roughly 9 milliliters of peripheral blood were drawn from each donor. Total RNA, at least 5 micrograms per sample, came from PBMCs. A second PCR, run for about 7 to 12 cycles, used a sample-barcoded 5' primer plus a J-beta primer mix. TCRdb used MiXCR to reprocess the 5' RACE reads, holding one entry per CDR3 protein. The sample has approximately 940,000 distinct CDR3 sequences, under 50% seen once. This receptor was identified in a man aged 25 to 40 in good health. Sequences were obtained from blood.

In DNA form, the CDR3 reads TGTGCCAGCAGCTCGAGGACAGAGATTAGCAATCAGCCCCAGCATTTT. Protein product: CASSSRTEISNQPQHF. J is TRBJ1-5 and V is TRBV5-6; D may be TRBD1 (6 bases). The V gene lost 3 bases and the J gene lost 0 bases, with 13 bases spanning the gap. There are 16 residues in the CDR3. CDR1 SGHDT and CDR2 YYEEEE come from the germline V gene.